These 13 T cell receptor beta chains were sequenced from one sample in a study of T cell repertoires in cytomegalovirus infection. These receptors lack a known antigen. TCRdb reanalysed the reads using MiXCR and keeps one entry per CDR3 protein. The sample contains under 850,000 distinct CDR3 sequences, 30% to 35% of which appear only once. The input for sequencing was cultured PBMCs, taken from culture after CMV antigen stimulation. These receptors were obtained from a human donor in good health (CMV status not recorded). Some clones in this sample may be carry-over from other donors' samples.

This rearrangement joins TRBV6-6 to TRBJ2-3; TRBD2 aligns across 16 bases. CDR1 MNHNY and CDR2 SVGAGI come from the germline V gene (reference sequence). The CDR3 contains 18 residues. V shed 5 bases and J 1 base; nucleotides not matched to a gene: 6. CDR3 residues: CASSLPGLAGGRTDTQYF. The CDR3 nucleotides are TGTGCCAGCAGTCTCCCGGGACTAGCGGGGGGGCGCACAGATACGCAGTATTTT.

This sequence joins TRBV2 and TRBJ1-6; D possibly corresponds to TRBD1 (5 bases). The germline V and J ends were trimmed by 3 bases and 10 bases, with 13 bases remaining between them. This CDR3 spans 14 amino acids. Germline CDR1 and CDR2: SNHLY and FYNNEI. Here the CDR3 reads CASSEGSGKSPLHF. CDR3 DNA: TGTGCCAGCAGTGAGGGGTCAGGGAAATCACCCCTCCACTTT.

This chain uses TRBV27 with TRBJ2-7; 8 bases line up with TRBD1. With V trimmed by 1 base and J by 2 bases, 4 bases remained unmatched. Germline assignment: CDR1 MNHEY and CDR2 SMNVEV (reference sequence). The CDR3 spans 15 residues. CDR3 coding DNA: TGTGCCAGCAGTTTATTGGGGGGACAGGCCTACGAGCAGTACTTC. Translation: CASSLLGGQAYEQYF.

This clonotype showed up just a few times. This rearrangement joins TRBV5-1 to TRBJ2-2, with 8 positions matching TRBD1. The CDR3 has 14 amino acids. With V trimmed by 5 bases and J by 7 bases, 7 bases remained unmatched. Germline V lookup: CDR1 SGHRS, CDR2 YFSETQ. The DNA for the CDR3 is TGCGCCAGCAGAATCGACAGGGGTAGCGGGGAGCTGTTTTTT. It translates to CASRIDRGSGELFF.

The chain has TRBV6-1 and TRBJ1-2; D unresolved. Germline CDR1 MNHNS, CDR2 SASEGT. Trimming took off 7 bases at V and 5 bases at J, with 20 bases between the two ends. The CDR3 covers 15 residues. CDR3 sequence: CASTGSSRRGYGYTF. The CDR3 DNA follows: TGTGCCAGCACAGGCAGTTCCCGCCGGGGTTATGGCTACACCTTC.

This clonotype was seen only a few times. CDR3 coding DNA: TGTGCCAGCAAGTTGAGATCCCTGTACCAAGAGACCCAGTACTTC. This sequence encodes CASKLRSLYQETQYF. The chain employs TRBV6-2 or TRBV6-3 and TRBJ2-5; D remains unclear. Germline loops: CDR1 MNHEY, CDR2 SVGEGT. The V end was cut by 7 bases, the J end by 0 bases, with 15 bases between. The CDR3 is made up of 15 amino acids.

This clonotype was detected only a few times. The chain has TRBV7-9 and TRBJ2-7; D is possibly TRBD1 or TRBD2 (5 bases each). The CDR3 loop spans 18 amino acids. Deletions cut 8 bases from V and 2 bases from J, with 28 bases between. From germline, CDR1 is SEHNR and CDR2 FQNEAQ (reference sequence). The CDR3 sequence: CASRPSGTKSFIPYEQYF. The CDR3 DNA reads as TGTGCCAGCCGACCATCCGGGACGAAATCCTTCATTCCCTACGAGCAGTACTTC. Together with reference TRBV7-9 and TRBJ2-7, the CDR3 gives the full variable domain: DTGVSQNPRHKITKRGQNVTFRCDPISEHNRLYWYRQTLGQGPEFLTYFQNEAQLEKSRLLSDRFSAERPKGSFSTLEIQRTEQGDSAMYLCASRPSGTKSFIPYEQYFGPGTRLTVT.

V usage is TRBV6-2 or TRBV6-3 and J usage is TRBJ2-3; 9 bases line up with TRBD1. The V and J ends lost 8 bases and 3 bases, in that order; junction bases with no gene match: 9. Germline CDR1 is MNHEY and CDR2 is SVGEGT. The CDR3 is 15 residues long. The CDR3 loop reads CASLPRDRDTDTQYF. CDR3 nucleotides: TGTGCCAGCCTACCCCGGGACAGGGATACAGATACGCAGTATTTT.

V usage is TRBV12-5 and J usage is TRBJ1-6; D is undetermined. The CDR3 covers 13 residues. In germline, CDR1 is LGHNT, CDR2 FRNRAP. V lost 1 base, J lost 7 bases, and 5 bases lay in between. The CDR3 loop is CASGLDLNSPLHF. CDR3 in DNA: TGTGCTAGTGGTTTGGACCTCAATTCACCCCTCCACTTT. The variable domain in full, completed from reference TRBV12-5 and TRBJ1-6, reads DARVTQTPRHKVTEMGQEVTMRCQPILGHNTVFWYRQTMMQGLELLAYFRNRAPLDDSGMPKDRFSAEMPDATLATLKIQPSEPRDSAVYFCASGLDLNSPLHFGNGTRLTVT.

This clonotype has only a few counts. The genes are TRBV7-2 and TRBJ1-5, with unresolved D. The V and J ends lost 5 bases and 4 bases respectively, with 21 bases between them. Germline CDR1 and CDR2: SGHTA and FQGNSA. The CDR3 length is 17 residues. The DNA for the CDR3 is TGTGCCAGCAGCCCACAGAGTTTAGGGAGAGAAAATCAGCCCCAGCATTTT. It translates to CASSPQSLGRENQPQHF.

The V and J genes are TRBV5-1 and TRBJ2-7, with D perhaps given as TRBD1 or TRBD2 (6 bases each). Trimming removed 3 bases from V and 4 bases from J, with 14 bases in between. Germline CDR1 reads SGHRS; CDR2 reads YFSETQ. The length of the CDR3 is 14 residues. CDR3 in DNA: TGCGCCAGCAGCTGGGGCCTAGGGGGGTACGAGCAGTACTTC. This translates into CASSWGLGGYEQYF.

The chain recombines TRBV20-1 with TRBJ2-1; D not certain. The CDR3 has 14 residues. Trimming stripped 3 bases from V and 1 base from J, with 10 bases between. Germline V gives CDR1 DFQATT, CDR2 SNEGSKA (reference sequence). The CDR3: CSARLPPSYNEQFF. The CDR3 bases are TGCAGTGCTAGGTTGCCGCCATCCTACAATGAGCAGTTCTTC.

This clonotype was recorded many times. The chain is built from TRBV7-2 and TRBJ2-5; 12 nucleotides align to TRBD2. This CDR3 region has 16 residues. Germline V gene sequence: CDR1 SGHTA, CDR2 FQGNSA. V gave up 4 bases and J gave up 5 bases; unmatched junction bases: 8. Written as DNA, the CDR3 is TGTGCCAGCAGCTACACCCTAGCGGGGGGGGGCGAGACCCAGTACTTC. Its translation: CASSYTLAGGGETQYF.